This passage covers 16 T cell receptor beta chains from one sample sequenced in a study of high-grade serous ovarian cancer treatment subgroups. Repertoires were generated with immunoSEQ multiplex PCR, while TCRdb's copy carries only in-frame clones and drops some. This sample carries roughly 20,000 clones, roughly 75% of them seen once, and the ten largest clones take 5.5% to 6.5%. Tumor tissue was taken before any definitive surgery or chemotherapy was given. The sequenced sample consisted of tumor tissue. These receptors came from a human donor with high-grade serous ovarian cancer.

The chain uses TRBV28 and TRBJ2-7, with 16 positions matching TRBD2. The germline V gene has CDR1 MDHEN and CDR2 SYDVKM. The CDR3 consists of 17 residues. V dropped 2 bases and J dropped 4; count of bases not matched to a gene: 5. The CDR3 protein is CASSLTPGLAGGYEQYF. CDR3 sequence (DNA): TGTGCCAGCAGTTTAACTCCGGGACTAGCGGGAGGGTACGAGCAGTACTTC.

This clone has a handful of counts. The chain employs TRBV7-2 and TRBJ1-1; D is possibly TRBD1 (6 bases). Germline CDR1 and CDR2: SGHTA and FQGNSA. Trimming cost V 5 bases and J 7 bases, with 20 bases left between them. The CDR3 contains 15 residues. The CDR3 protein is CASSPGGAVNLEAFF. The CDR3 DNA sequence: TGTGCCAGCAGCCCGGGGGGGGCAGTCAACCTTGAAGCTTTCTTT.

This chain uses TRBV7-3 with TRBJ2-1, with 10 bases fitting TRBD1. J lost 5 bases, V lost 1 base, and 2 bases had no gene match. CDR3 length: 15 amino acids. Germline V lookup: CDR1 SGHTA, CDR2 FQGTGA. The CDR3: CASSLIGQGDNEQFF. DNA for the CDR3: TGTGCCAGCAGCTTAATAGGACAGGGGGACAATGAGCAGTTCTTC.

The chain carries TRBV5-1 and TRBJ2-7; D may match TRBD1 or TRBD2 (5 bases each). The CDR3 length is 16 residues. V was trimmed by 4 bases and J by 6 bases, leaving 23 bases between them. Germline V CDR1 and CDR2: SGHRS, YFSETQ. CDR3 sequence reads: CASSPGIGTLHREQYF. CDR3 in DNA: TGCGCCAGCAGCCCCGGAATCGGGACCCTCCATCGCGAGCAGTACTTC.

The chain combines TRBV30 with TRBJ2-3; a weak D match, TRBD2 (5 bases). Looked up from germline, CDR1 is GTSNPN and CDR2 is SVGIG (reference sequence). The CDR3 consists of 11 residues. CDR3 loop: CSGHSTGTQYF. The CDR3, as DNA: TGTAGCGGCCATTCAACGGGTACGCAGTATTTT.

The chain combines TRBV6-6 with TRBJ2-3, with unresolved D. Germline lookup yields CDR1 MNHNY and CDR2 SVGAGI (reference sequence). The germline V and J ends were trimmed by 2 bases and 6 bases, with 9 bases remaining between them. The CDR3 sequence is 13 residues long. The CDR3 here is CASSYVIGDTQYF. The CDR3 nucleotides read TGTGCCAGCAGTTACGTCATAGGGGATACGCAGTATTTT.

The chain is built from TRBV7-2 and TRBJ1-2; D is unresolved. The CDR3 loop spans 14 amino acids. V was shortened by 4 bases and J by 8 bases, with 17 bases between the two germline ends. Germline assignment: CDR1 SGHTA and CDR2 FQGNSA. The CDR3 DNA sequence: TGTGCCAGCAGCTCCACCGGTTCCTCTTTCGGCTACACCTTC. This encodes CASSSTGSSFGYTF.

This clone was picked up one time. The chain uses TRBV19 and TRBJ1-2, with D unresolved. V was clipped by 3 bases and J by 4 bases, with 9 bases between them. CDR3 size: 13 residues. Germline CDR1 and CDR2: LNHDA and SQIVND (reference sequence). The CDR3 coding sequence is TGTGCCAGTAGTATGAACGGCGTCTATGGCTACACCTTC. Its protein is CASSMNGVYGYTF.

The chain couples TRBV18 to TRBJ2-7; D is undetermined. In germline, CDR1 is KGHSH, CDR2 LQKENI. Trimming took 0 bases from V and 2 from J, leaving 8 bases between them. The CDR3 has 14 amino acids. Written as DNA, the CDR3 is TGTGCCAGCTCACCACCGAGACCGACCTACGAGCAGTACTTC. Amino acid sequence: CASSPPRPTYEQYF.

Written as DNA, the CDR3 is TGTGCCAGCAGTTTTGACAGGGAAAATTCACCCCTCCACTTT. It translates to CASSFDRENSPLHF. The chain links TRBV7-9 to TRBJ1-6; 7 nucleotides align to TRBD1. The germline CDR1 and CDR2 sequences are SEHNR and FQNEAQ (reference sequence). V shed 6 bases, J shed 7 bases, and the junction held 6 bases outside the gene matches. The CDR3 extends over 14 amino acids.

V usage is TRBV9 and J usage is TRBJ1-4, with unresolved D. V was shortened by 0 bases and J by 7 bases, with 10 bases between the two germline ends. Germline lookup yields CDR1 SGDLS and CDR2 YYNGEE. This CDR3 is built from 14 residues. The CDR3 nucleotides are TGTGCCAGCAGCGTAGATGTGGAGGGTGAAAAACTGTTTTTT. Its protein product is CASSVDVEGEKLFF. The variable domain in full, with the rest retrieved from reference TRBV9 and TRBJ1-4, is DSGVTQTPKHLITATGQRVTLRCSPRSGDLSVYWYQQSLDQGLQFLIQYYNGEERAKGNILERFSAQQFPDLHSELNLSSLELGDSALYFCASSVDVEGEKLFFGSGTQLSVL.

V usage is TRBV9 and J usage is TRBJ2-1, with 9 bases that match TRBD2. Germline values: CDR1 SGDLS, CDR2 YYNGEE. The CDR3 spans 16 residues. Trimming took 0 bases from V and 4 from J; bases not matched to a gene: 5. As DNA, the CDR3 is TGTGCCAGCAGCGTAGGGACTAGCGTCCCTTACAATGAGCAGTTCTTC. This gives the protein CASSVGTSVPYNEQFF.

The CDR3: CASSPGLAEARETQYF. For the CDR3, the DNA is TGTGCCAGCAGCCCCGGACTAGCGGAAGCAAGAGAGACCCAGTACTTC. The gene calls are TRBV9 and TRBJ2-5, with 10 bases matching TRBD2. V dropped 4 bases and J dropped 4; count of bases not matched to a gene: 10. This CDR3 spans 16 amino acids. Germline loops: CDR1 SGDLS, CDR2 YYNGEE.

The chain employs TRBV5-1 and TRBJ2-7; D not resolved. The CDR3 is made up of 14 amino acids. Germline V lookup: CDR1 SGHRS, CDR2 YFSETQ. The germline V and J ends were trimmed by 0 bases and 2 bases, with 9 bases remaining between them. The CDR3 nucleotides read TGCGCCAGCAGCTTGGAACACCCCACCTACGAGCAGTACTTC. Amino acids: CASSLEHPTYEQYF.

By its share, this clone is medium-sized. CDR3 amino acids: CASSFLATNYGYTF. The CDR3 region has the DNA TGTGCCAGCAGCTTTTTAGCGACTAACTATGGCTACACCTTC. The chain employs TRBV7-9 and TRBJ1-2; D gene unclear. Germline V gene data show CDR1 as SEHNR and CDR2 as FQNEAQ (reference sequence). Trimming took 3 bases from V and 0 from J, leaving 8 bases between them. CDR3 length equals 14 residues.

This clone has a handful of counts. The rearrangement links TRBV7-9 to TRBJ1-2; TRBD1 is a possible D gene (5 bases). This CDR3 has 14 residues. V was trimmed by 5 bases and J by 4 bases, leaving 14 bases between them. Germline-derived CDR1 and CDR2 are SEHNR and FQNEAQ (reference sequence). The chain's CDR3 is CASSPLLDSYGYTF. The CDR3 coding sequence is TGTGCCAGCAGCCCTTTATTAGACAGCTATGGCTACACCTTC.